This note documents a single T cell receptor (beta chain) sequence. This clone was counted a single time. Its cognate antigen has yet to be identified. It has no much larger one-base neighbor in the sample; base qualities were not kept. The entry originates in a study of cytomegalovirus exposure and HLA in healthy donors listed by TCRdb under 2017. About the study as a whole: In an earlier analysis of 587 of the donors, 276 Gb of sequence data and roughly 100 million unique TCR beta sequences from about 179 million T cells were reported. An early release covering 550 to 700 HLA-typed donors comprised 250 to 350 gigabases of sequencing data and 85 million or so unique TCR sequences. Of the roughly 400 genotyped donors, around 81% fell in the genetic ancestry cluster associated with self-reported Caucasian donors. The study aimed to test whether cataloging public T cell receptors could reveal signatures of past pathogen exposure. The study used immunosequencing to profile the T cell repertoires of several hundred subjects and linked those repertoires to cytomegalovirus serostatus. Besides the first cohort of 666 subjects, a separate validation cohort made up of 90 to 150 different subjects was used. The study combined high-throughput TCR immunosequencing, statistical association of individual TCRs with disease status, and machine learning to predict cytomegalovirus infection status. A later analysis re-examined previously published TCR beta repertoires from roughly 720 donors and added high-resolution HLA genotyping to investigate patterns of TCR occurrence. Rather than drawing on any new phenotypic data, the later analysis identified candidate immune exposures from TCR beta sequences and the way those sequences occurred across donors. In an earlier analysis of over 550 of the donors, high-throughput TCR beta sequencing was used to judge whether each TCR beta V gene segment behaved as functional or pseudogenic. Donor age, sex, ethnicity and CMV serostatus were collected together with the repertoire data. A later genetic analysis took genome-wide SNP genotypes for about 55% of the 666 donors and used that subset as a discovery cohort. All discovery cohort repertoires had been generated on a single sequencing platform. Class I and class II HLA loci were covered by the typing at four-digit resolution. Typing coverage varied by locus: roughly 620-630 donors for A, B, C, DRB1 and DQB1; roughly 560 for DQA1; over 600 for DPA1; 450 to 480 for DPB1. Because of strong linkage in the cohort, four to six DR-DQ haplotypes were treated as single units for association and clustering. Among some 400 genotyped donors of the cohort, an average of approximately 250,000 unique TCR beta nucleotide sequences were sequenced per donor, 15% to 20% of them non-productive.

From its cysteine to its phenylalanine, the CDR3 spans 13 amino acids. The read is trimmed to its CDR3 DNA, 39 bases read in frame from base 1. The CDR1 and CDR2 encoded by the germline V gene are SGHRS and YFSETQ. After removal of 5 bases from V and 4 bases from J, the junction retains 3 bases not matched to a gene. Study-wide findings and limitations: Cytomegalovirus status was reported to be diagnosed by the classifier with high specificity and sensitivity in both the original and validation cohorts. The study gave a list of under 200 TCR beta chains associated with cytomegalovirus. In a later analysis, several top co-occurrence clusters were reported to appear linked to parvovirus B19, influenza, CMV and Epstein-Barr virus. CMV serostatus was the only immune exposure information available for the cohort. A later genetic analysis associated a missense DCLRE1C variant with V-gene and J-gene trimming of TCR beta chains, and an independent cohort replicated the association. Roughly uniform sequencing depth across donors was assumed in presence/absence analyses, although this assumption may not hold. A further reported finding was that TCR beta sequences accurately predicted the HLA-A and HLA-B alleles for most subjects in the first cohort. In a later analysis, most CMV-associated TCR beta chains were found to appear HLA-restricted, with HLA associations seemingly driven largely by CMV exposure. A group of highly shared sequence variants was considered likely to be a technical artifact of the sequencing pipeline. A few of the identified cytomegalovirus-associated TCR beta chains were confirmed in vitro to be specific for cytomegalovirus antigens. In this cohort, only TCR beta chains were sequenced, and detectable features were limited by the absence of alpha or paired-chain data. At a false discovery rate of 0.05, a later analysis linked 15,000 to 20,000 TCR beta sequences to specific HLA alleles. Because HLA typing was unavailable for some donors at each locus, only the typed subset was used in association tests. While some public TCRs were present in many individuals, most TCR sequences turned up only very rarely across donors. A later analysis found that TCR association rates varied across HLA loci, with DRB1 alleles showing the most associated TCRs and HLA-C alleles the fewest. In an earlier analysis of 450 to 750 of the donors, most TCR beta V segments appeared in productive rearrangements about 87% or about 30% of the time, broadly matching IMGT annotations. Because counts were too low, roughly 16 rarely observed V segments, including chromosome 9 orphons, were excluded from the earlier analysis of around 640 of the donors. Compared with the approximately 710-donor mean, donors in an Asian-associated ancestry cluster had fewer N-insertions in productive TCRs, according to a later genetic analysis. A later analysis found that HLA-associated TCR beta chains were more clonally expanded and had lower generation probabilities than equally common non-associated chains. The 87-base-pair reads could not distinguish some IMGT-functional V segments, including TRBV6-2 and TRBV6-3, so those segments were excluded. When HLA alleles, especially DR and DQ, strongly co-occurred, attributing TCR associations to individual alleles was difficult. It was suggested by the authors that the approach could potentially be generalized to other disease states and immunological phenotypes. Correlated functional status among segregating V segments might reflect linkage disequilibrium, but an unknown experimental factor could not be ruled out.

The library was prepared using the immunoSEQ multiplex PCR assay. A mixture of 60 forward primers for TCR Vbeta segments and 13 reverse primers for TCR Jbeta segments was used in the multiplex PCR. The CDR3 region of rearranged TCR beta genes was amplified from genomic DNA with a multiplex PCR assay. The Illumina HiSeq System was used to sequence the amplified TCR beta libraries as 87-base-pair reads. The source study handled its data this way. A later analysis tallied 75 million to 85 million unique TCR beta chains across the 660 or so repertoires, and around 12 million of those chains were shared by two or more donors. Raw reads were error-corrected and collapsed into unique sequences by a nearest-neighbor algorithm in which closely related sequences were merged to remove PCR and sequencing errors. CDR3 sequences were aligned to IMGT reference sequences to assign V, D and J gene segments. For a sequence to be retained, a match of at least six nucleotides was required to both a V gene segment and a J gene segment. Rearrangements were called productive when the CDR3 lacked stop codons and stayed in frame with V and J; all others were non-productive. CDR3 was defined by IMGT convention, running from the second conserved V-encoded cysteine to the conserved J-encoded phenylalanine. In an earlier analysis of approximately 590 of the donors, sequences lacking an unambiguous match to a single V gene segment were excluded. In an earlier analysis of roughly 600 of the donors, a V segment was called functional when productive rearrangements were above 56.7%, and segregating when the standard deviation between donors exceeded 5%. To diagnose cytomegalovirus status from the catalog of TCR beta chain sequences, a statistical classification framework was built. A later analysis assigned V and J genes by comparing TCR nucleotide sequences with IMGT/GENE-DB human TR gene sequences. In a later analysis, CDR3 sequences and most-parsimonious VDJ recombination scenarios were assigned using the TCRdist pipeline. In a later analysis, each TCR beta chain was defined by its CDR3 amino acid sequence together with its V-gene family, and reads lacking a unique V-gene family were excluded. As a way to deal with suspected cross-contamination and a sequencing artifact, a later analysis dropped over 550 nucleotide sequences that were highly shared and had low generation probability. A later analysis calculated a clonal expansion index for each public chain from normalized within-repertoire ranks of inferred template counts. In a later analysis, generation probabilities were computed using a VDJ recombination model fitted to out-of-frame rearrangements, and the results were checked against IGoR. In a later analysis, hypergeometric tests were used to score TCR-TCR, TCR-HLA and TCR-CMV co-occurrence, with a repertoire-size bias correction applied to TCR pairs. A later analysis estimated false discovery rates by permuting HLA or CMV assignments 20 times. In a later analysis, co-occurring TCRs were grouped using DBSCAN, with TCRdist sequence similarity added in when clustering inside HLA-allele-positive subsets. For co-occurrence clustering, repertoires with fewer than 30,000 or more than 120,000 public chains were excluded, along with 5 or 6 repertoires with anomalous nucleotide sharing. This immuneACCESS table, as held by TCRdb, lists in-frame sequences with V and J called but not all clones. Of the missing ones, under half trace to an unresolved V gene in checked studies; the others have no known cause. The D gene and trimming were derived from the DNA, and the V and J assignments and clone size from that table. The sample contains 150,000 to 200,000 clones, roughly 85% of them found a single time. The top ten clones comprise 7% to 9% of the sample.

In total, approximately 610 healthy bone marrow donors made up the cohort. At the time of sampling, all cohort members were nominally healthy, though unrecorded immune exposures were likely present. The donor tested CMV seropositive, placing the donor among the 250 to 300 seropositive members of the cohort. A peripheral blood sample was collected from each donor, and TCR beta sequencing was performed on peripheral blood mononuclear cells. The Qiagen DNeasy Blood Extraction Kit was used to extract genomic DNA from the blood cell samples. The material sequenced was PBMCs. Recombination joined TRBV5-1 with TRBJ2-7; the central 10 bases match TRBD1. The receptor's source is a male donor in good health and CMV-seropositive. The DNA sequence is TGCGCCAGCAGAAGGACAGGGGGTTACGAGCAGTACTTC. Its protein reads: CASRRTGGYEQYF.